Below, 32 T cell receptor beta chains from the same sample are listed, as sequenced in a study of control samples from healthy donors and cancer patients. The method was immunoSEQ multiplex PCR; TCRdb's version includes in-frame clones alone and lacks a portion of them. The sample contains about 120,000 clones, 90% of which appear only once. Sample: blood. These receptors originate from a middle-aged man in good health.

The chain recombines TRBV19 with TRBJ2-1; D uncertain. The germline V and J ends were trimmed by 2 bases and 5 bases, with 7 bases remaining between them. Germline assignment: CDR1 LNHDA and CDR2 SQIVND (reference sequence). This CDR3 is 13 amino acids long. CDR3 in amino acids: CASSIWMNNEQFF. The CDR3 bases are TGTGCCAGTAGTATATGGATGAACAATGAGCAGTTCTTC.

Written as DNA, the CDR3 is TGTGCCAGCAGTGAGAGGATTAACTATGGCTACACCTTC. Amino acids: CASSERINYGYTF. The chain joins TRBV2 to TRBJ1-2; D is ambiguous. V dropped 3 bases and J dropped 1 base, with 6 bases sitting between them. Germline CDR1 reads SNHLY; CDR2 reads FYNNEI. The CDR3 covers 13 residues.

Here the CDR3 reads CASSARTLGHQGGSYGYTF. CDR3 sequence (DNA): TGTGCCAGCAGTGCAAGGACCCTAGGACATCAGGGAGGGTCCTATGGCTACACCTTC. The chain has TRBV2 and TRBJ1-2; D may be TRBD1 (5 bases). Trimming removed 4 bases from V and 4 bases from J, with 28 bases in between. The CDR3 is 19 amino acids. Germline V CDR1 and CDR2: SNHLY, FYNNEI.

The rearrangement uses TRBV5-5 and TRBJ1-4; D is uncertain. The germline gives CDR1 SGHKS, CDR2 YYEKEE (reference sequence). CDR3 length equals 15 residues. V lost 0 bases, J lost 0 bases, and 6 bases lay in between. The CDR3 region is CASSLEPATNEKLFF. The DNA of the CDR3 is TGTGCCAGCAGCTTGGAGCCAGCAACTAATGAAAAACTGTTTTTT.

The rearrangement links TRBV10-3 to TRBJ1-5, with 7 bases identical to TRBD1. The germline V gene has CDR1 ENHRY and CDR2 SYGVKD. V lost 4 bases and J lost 5; bases outside the gene matches: 8. This CDR3 has 15 residues. The CDR3 region is CAISADREFDQPQHF. CDR3 nucleotide sequence: TGTGCCATCAGTGCCGACAGGGAATTCGATCAGCCCCAGCATTTT.

This chain links TRBV4-2 with TRBJ2-5, with 7 bases aligning to TRBD2. Germline CDR1 reads LGHNA; CDR2 reads YNFKEQ. Trimming at V came to 0 bases and at J to 4 bases, leaving 14 bases not matched to a gene. CDR3 length: 18 residues. As DNA, the CDR3 is TGTGCCAGCAGCCAAGAGAACATACCGCGGACTAGTCGAGAGACCCAGTACTTC. It codes for CASSQENIPRTSRETQYF.

This rearrangement joins TRBV4-1 to TRBJ1-1; TRBD1 agrees at 9 bases. V trimming: 2 bases; J trimming: 6 bases; junction bases outside the gene matches: 10. Germline values: CDR1 MGHRA, CDR2 YSYEKL. This CDR3 spans 16 amino acids. This CDR3 reads CASSQRDRAALAEAFF. The CDR3 nucleotides read TGCGCCAGCAGCCAAAGGGACAGGGCGGCCCTCGCTGAAGCTTTCTTT.

In its sample, this clone was seen once. The chain has TRBV6-1 and TRBJ1-5; TRBD1 aligns across 8 bases. The V and J ends lost 3 bases and 3 bases, in that order; junction bases with no gene match: 7. Germline-derived CDR1 and CDR2 are MNHNS and SASEGT. This CDR3 has 16 amino acids. The DNA of the CDR3 is TGTGCCAGCAGTGACCAGGGGGCGATCAACAATCAGCCCCAGCATTTT. Amino acid sequence: CASSDQGAINNQPQHF.

CDR3 residues: CASSYSRTANYGYTF. The CDR3 region has the DNA TGTGCCAGCAGTTACTCGAGGACAGCAAACTATGGCTACACCTTC. The gene calls are TRBV6-5 and TRBJ1-2; TRBD1 is a possible D gene (6 bases). This CDR3 is 15 amino acids long. CDR1 and CDR2 from the germline V gene are MNHEY and SVGAGI. Trimming shortened V by 0 bases and J by 2 bases, and 10 bases separated the two germline ends.

This clone was observed once. V gene TRBV30 combines with J gene TRBJ1-3; D uncertain. Between the trimmed V and J ends, which lost 1 base and 0 bases, there was a span of 7 bases. CDR1 GTSNPN and CDR2 SVGIG come from the germline V gene (reference sequence). The CDR3 totals 14 residues. CDR3 amino acids: CAWSETASGNTIYF. In DNA form, the CDR3 reads TGTGCCTGGAGTGAAACAGCCTCTGGAAACACCATATATTTT.

This clone was observed a handful of times. This chain uses TRBV2 with TRBJ1-6; D not certain. CDR3 length: 13 amino acids. With 7 bases removed from V and 7 bases from J, the gap between germline ends came to 11 bases. Germline V gene sequence: CDR1 SNHLY, CDR2 FYNNEI. Here the CDR3 DNA reads TGTGCCAGCATTATCGAGTTGAATTCACCCCTCCACTTT. Translating it yields CASIIELNSPLHF.

This clone has only a few counts. V is TRBV11-2 and J is TRBJ2-2; 8 positions match TRBD2. CDR3 length: 18 amino acids. J was trimmed by 0 bases and V by 4 bases; bases with no gene match: 10. The germline V gene encodes CDR1 SGHAT and CDR2 FQNNGV. CDR3 amino acids: CASSSGRIGGANTGELFF. The CDR3 nucleotides are TGTGCCAGCAGCTCTGGGCGGATCGGGGGGGCGAACACCGGGGAGCTGTTTTTT.

CDR3 in DNA: TGCGCCAGCAGTGGGGGCGCTGAAGCTTTCTTT. It translates to CASSGGAEAFF. The V call is TRBV10-2, the J call TRBJ1-1; perhaps TRBD1 as D (5 bases). V was cut by 4 bases and J by 6 bases, with 6 bases left in between. From germline, CDR1 is WSHSY and CDR2 SAAADI. This CDR3 spans 11 amino acids.

This clone was counted once. Written as DNA, the CDR3 is TGTGCCAGCAGCGGAGGGCCGGGACCAACCCAAGAGACCCAGTACTTC. It yields the protein CASSGGPGPTQETQYF. The genes are TRBV5-4 and TRBJ2-5; tentatively, D is TRBD2 (6 bases). This CDR3 spans 16 amino acids. Trimming left V 4 bases short and J 1 base short, with 17 bases between. Germline CDR1 reads SGHNT; CDR2 reads YYREEE (reference sequence).

In DNA form, the CDR3 reads TGCGCCAGCAGCCAAGAGATACAGGGGTGGTATCAGCCCCAGCATTTT. Translation: CASSQEIQGWYQPQHF. The chain is built from TRBV4-1 and TRBJ1-5; TRBD1 agrees at 7 bases. Losses at the gene ends were 0 bases for V and 5 bases for J; bases not matched to a gene: 7. From germline, CDR1 is MGHRA and CDR2 YSYEKL. The CDR3 is 16 residues long.

The chain joins TRBV19 to TRBJ1-2; tentatively, D is TRBD1 (5 bases). The CDR3 extends over 14 amino acids. V lost 6 bases and J lost 4, with 15 bases in between. Germline values: CDR1 LNHDA, CDR2 SQIVND (reference sequence). Here the CDR3 DNA reads TGTGCCAGTAGGACGACAGAGACCCTCTATGGCTACACCTTC. Its translation is CASRTTETLYGYTF.

This chain links TRBV11-1 with TRBJ2-7; the match to TRBD1 covers 8 bases. Germline V gives CDR1 SGHAT, CDR2 FQDESV (reference sequence). There are 15 residues in the CDR3. With 1 base clipped from V and 7 bases from J, the junction kept 9 bases outside the gene matches. DNA for the CDR3: TGTGCCAGCAGCTTAGACCGGGACAGGTTCTTTGAGCAGTACTTC. It yields the protein CASSLDRDRFFEQYF.

This clone was detected once. The chain recombines TRBV19 with TRBJ2-5, with 7 positions matching TRBD1. This CDR3 is 13 amino acids long. Germline CDR1 and CDR2: LNHDA and SQIVND (reference sequence). V lost 8 bases and J lost 5; bases outside the gene matches: 8. This chain's CDR3 is CASAQGNLETQYF. CDR3 nucleotide sequence: TGTGCCAGTGCACAGGGGAACCTCGAGACCCAGTACTTC. Full variable domain (remainder filled in from reference TRBV19 and TRBJ2-5): DGGITQSPKYLFRKEGQNVTLSCEQNLNHDAMYWYRQDPGQGLRLIYYSQIVNDFQKGDIAEGYSVSREKKESFPLTVTSAQKNPTAFYLCASAQGNLETQYFGPGTRLLVL.

This rearrangement joins TRBV5-1 to TRBJ2-7; 10 bases fit TRBD2. Looked up from germline, CDR1 is SGHRS and CDR2 is YFSETQ. Losses at the gene ends were 1 base for V and 5 bases for J; bases not matched to a gene: 12. The CDR3 length is 17 residues. CDR3 nucleotide sequence: TGCGCCAGCAGCTTGTCGGGGCTAGCGGGGGCGGGGAACGAGCAGTACTTC. It is translated as CASSLSGLAGAGNEQYF.

This chain uses TRBV29-1 with TRBJ1-2; D ambiguous. V lost 5 bases, J lost 0 bases, and 10 bases lay in between. Germline V gene sequence: CDR1 SQVTM, CDR2 ANQGSEA. The CDR3 consists of 13 residues. Here the CDR3 reads CSVITEANYGYTF. In nucleotides, the CDR3 is TGCAGCGTTATAACAGAAGCTAACTATGGCTACACCTTC.

This clone occurred once. J is TRBJ2-7 and V is TRBV10-3, with D possibly matching TRBD1 (6 bases). This CDR3 is built from 15 residues. V lost 9 bases and J lost 2, with 20 bases in between. Germline V gives CDR1 ENHRY, CDR2 SYGVKD. Written as DNA, the CDR3 is TGTGCCATTGGAACAATACAGGGAACTACCTACGAGCAGTACTTC. Translating gives CAIGTIQGTTYEQYF.

The CDR3 loop reads CASSQAGGLETQYF. The CDR3 nucleotides are TGTGCCAGCAGCCAAGCTGGGGGGCTGGAGACCCAGTACTTC. The chain is built from TRBV3-1 (or the pseudogene TRBV3-2) and TRBJ2-5; possibly TRBD1 or TRBD2 for D (6 bases each). The CDR3 consists of 14 residues. Germline loops: CDR1 LGHDT, CDR2 YNNKEL (reference sequence). With 1 base removed from V and 5 bases from J, the gap between germline ends came to 11 bases.

V gene TRBV29-1 combines with J gene TRBJ2-7; 9 bases map to TRBD1. In germline, CDR1 is SQVTM, CDR2 ANQGSEA. This CDR3 comprises 14 residues. Losses at the gene ends were 3 bases for V and 2 bases for J; bases not matched to a gene: 5. For the CDR3, the DNA is TGCAGCGTTGATTCAGGGACAGGGACCTACGAGCAGTACTTC. This sequence encodes CSVDSGTGTYEQYF.

This clone was seen only once. The rearrangement links TRBV9 to TRBJ1-2; 8 nucleotides agree with TRBD1. The CDR3 consists of 14 residues. Losses at the gene ends were 0 bases for V and 8 bases for J; bases not matched to a gene: 6. CDR1 and CDR2 (germline): SGDLS, YYNGEE. The CDR3 is CASSVVDRVGGYTF. The CDR3 DNA reads as TGTGCCAGCAGCGTAGTGGACAGGGTGGGAGGCTACACCTTC.

A few counts support this clone. The chain is built from TRBV29-1 and TRBJ1-5, with a possible D match to TRBD1 (5 bases). Looked up from germline, CDR1 is SQVTM and CDR2 is ANQGSEA. There are 13 residues in the CDR3. The V end was cut by 7 bases, the J end by 6 bases, with 16 bases between. The CDR3: CSGGALRRQPQHF. In DNA form, the CDR3 reads TGCAGCGGCGGGGCTCTCCGGCGTCAGCCCCAGCATTTT.

J is TRBJ2-1 and V is TRBV19; weak D call: TRBD2 (6 bases). CDR1 is LNHDA and CDR2 is SQIVND in the germline V gene (reference sequence). Trimming took 3 bases from V and 8 from J, leaving 20 bases between them. The CDR3 is 16 residues long. CDR3 in DNA: TGTGCCAGTAGTATTGGCCCTATTGGGCGGGAAGATGAGCAGTTCTTC. It is translated as CASSIGPIGREDEQFF.

The chain carries TRBV2 and TRBJ1-5, with 10 bases matching TRBD1. The CDR3 consists of 14 residues. Per the germline V gene, CDR1 is SNHLY and CDR2 is FYNNEI. Trimming removed 2 bases from V and 7 bases from J; junction bases left unmatched: 2. The CDR3 loop reads CASSERTGGQPQHF. DNA for the CDR3: TGTGCCAGCAGTGAAAGGACAGGGGGGCAGCCCCAGCATTTT.

The chain links TRBV5-1 to TRBJ2-5, with D hard to call. Trimming shortened V by 5 bases and J by 8 bases, and 13 bases separated the two germline ends. Germline V CDR1 and CDR2: SGHRS, YFSETQ. This CDR3 is 12 amino acids long. The CDR3 here is CASSRGFHTQYF. DNA for the CDR3: TGCGCCAGCAGTCGAGGATTCCACACCCAGTACTTC.

The chain couples TRBV6-1 to TRBJ1-3, with a weak D call TRBD1 (5 bases). The CDR3 length is 16 residues. Between the trimmed V and J ends, which lost 2 bases and 4 bases, there was a span of 15 bases. Germline V gives CDR1 MNHNS, CDR2 SASEGT. CDR3 nucleotides: TGTGCCAGCAGTGAACAGGGAGAGGTCTCGGGAAACACCATATATTTT. Translation: CASSEQGEVSGNTIYF.

The gene calls are TRBV6-6 and TRBJ1-3; D not resolved. The CDR3 sequence is 13 residues long. V shed 6 bases and J shed 0 bases, with 6 bases lying between them. CDR1 and CDR2 (germline): MNHNY, SVGAGI (reference sequence). Here the CDR3 reads CASSHLSGNTIYF. The CDR3 DNA reads as TGTGCCAGCAGCCACCTCTCTGGAAACACCATATATTTT.

J is TRBJ2-1 and V is TRBV5-1; D uncertain. From germline, CDR1 is SGHRS and CDR2 YFSETQ. The CDR3 has 16 amino acids. Trimming left V 0 bases short and J 0 bases short, with 10 bases between. CDR3 amino acids: CASSLEALSSYNEQFF. DNA for the CDR3: TGCGCCAGCAGCTTGGAGGCTCTGAGCTCCTACAATGAGCAGTTCTTC.

The chain employs TRBV5-1 and TRBJ1-1; D is unclear. Trimming took 1 base from V and 2 from J, leaving 0 bases between them. This CDR3 comprises 11 residues. Per the germline V gene, CDR1 is SGHRS and CDR2 is YFSETQ. This CDR3 reads CASSLNTEAFF. The CDR3, as DNA: TGCGCCAGCAGCTTGAACACTGAAGCTTTCTTT.